Sequencing of this T cell receptor (beta chain) was carried out in a study of T cells after yellow fever vaccination (dated by TCRdb to about 2019). Looking at the study overall: Libraries from fractions with low cell numbers were prepared with the SMART-Seq v4 Ultra Low Input RNA kit. To follow T-cell clones before and after both primary and booster YFV17D yellow fever vaccination, bulk TCR alpha and beta repertoires underwent longitudinal sequencing. Two healthy male donors, one aged 18 to 30 and one aged 30 to 40 years, made up the cohort. Bulk PBMC replicates and cell subsets were isolated from blood drawn at multiple timepoints before and after both primary and secondary immunization.

Read against the paper, the sample's treatment or condition label means: live attenuated yellow fever vaccine strain. PBMCs were isolated from peripheral blood using a standard Ficoll-Paque protocol. Dynabeads CD4 and CD8 positive selection kits were used to isolate CD4 and CD8 T-cell fractions. TriZol was used to extract RNA from bulk PBMCs, CD4 and CD8 fractions, and dextramer-positive and dextramer-negative fractions. Instrument on record: Illumina NovaSeq 6000. TCR cDNA was synthesized by 5'RACE template switching, through which a universal primer site and unique molecular identifiers were introduced. Priming of cDNA synthesis was performed from both the TCR alpha and TCR beta constant segments. Libraries were amplified in two PCR steps, with sample barcodes and sequencing adapters added in the second step. Libraries were sequenced on Illumina HiSeq 2500 (2x100 bp) or NovaSeq (2x150 bp). The paper's processing steps were these. Demultiplexing of reads and collapsing into UMI consensus sequences were performed with MIGEC, and V(D)J alignment was carried out with MiXCR. Using edgeR on replicate PBMC samples, clonotypes were called vaccine-responding if FDR was below 0.01 and the log2 fold change was above 5 up to day 15. CD4 or CD8 identity was assigned to each bulk clonotype according to whether the clonotype was present at higher abundance in the sequenced CD4 repertoire or the sequenced CD8 repertoire. Using fastp at Q25 and MiXCR, TCRdb reprocessed the public reads and kept productive beta chains. Every CDR3 protein is listed once, alongside the most common genes and DNA of its rows. Clone size and V and J calls follow TCRdb, not the original study. The table for this sample lists some 260,000 distinct CDR3 sequences; around 5.3% of them were counted only once. The ten largest clones add up to about 3.5% of the sample.

As regards this clonotype: Its antigen is still unknown. No per-base quality is available; no much larger clone lies one base away.

The investigation overall reported the following: After the booster, most clones that had expanded after primary vaccination were detected again (almost 97% of CD4 and 70% to 90% of CD8), suggesting broad maintenance of memory. Computational filtering was needed because FACS-sorted repertoires could contain abundant contaminating clonotypes from the bulk population. The secondary T-cell response was weaker than the primary response but faster, peaking on day 5 instead of day 15. Because only a couple of donors were included in the study, the extent to which the findings can be generalized is limited. A small fraction of clonotypes showed up in both the CD4 and CD8 compartments, probably as a result of convergent recombination.

The CDR3, cysteine through phenylalanine, is 13 amino acids long. The kept DNA is CDR3 alone, 39 bases in frame from the first base. The germline V gene gives CDR1 as KGHDR and CDR2 as SFDVKD. The germline V and J ends show losses of 7 bases and 9 bases respectively, and no gene match explains 5 bases of the junction. This receptor was identified in a young man who received the YFV17D yellow fever vaccine. The sample was CD4+ T cells sorted from PBMCs, taken on the day of the yellow fever booster vaccination. The rearranged segments are TRBV24-1 and TRBJ2-3; TRBD1 fits 11 bases in the junction. CDR3 reads: CATRDRGRETQYF. The DNA is TGTGCCACCAGGGACAGGGGGCGAGAAACGCAGTATTTT.